This TCR beta chain was retrieved from a study of CD8+ T cells in alopecia areata (dated by TCRdb to about 2018). Notes on the research overall: Treated patients were enrolled in an open-label pilot trial of oral tofacitinib at 5 to 10 mg twice daily for moderate-to-severe alopecia areata. Patients stayed on tofacitinib for 6 to 18 months and then had 6 months of follow-up off drug so that delayed response and recurrence could be assessed. To study T cell clonal expansion in alopecia areata, the researchers applied high-throughput TCRbeta sequencing to both the C3H/HeJ mouse model and human patients. Scalp tissue and sorted CD4+ and CD8+ peripheral blood T cells from patchy and totalis/universalis alopecia areata patients and from healthy controls were covered by human TCRbeta sequencing. Biopsies were taken from tofacitinib-treated patients at baseline and again at 4 and 24 weeks into treatment, and several of those patients also had a later scalp biopsy. Clonality in the scalp was compared among normal scalp (n=4), patchy alopecia areata scalp (n=8), and alopecia totalis/universalis scalp (n=8). The RNA source kit depended on sample type: the PAXgene miRNA kit for fixed scalp, the miRNeasy kit for PBMCs, and the RNeasy kit for mouse skin. immunoSEQ multiplex PCR using 35 Vbeta forward primers and 13 Jbeta reverse primers was used to amplify TCRbeta CDR3 regions.

On this clone: There is no known antigen for this receptor. Base qualities were left out, and no much larger clone turns up one base away.

The sample's time point label, decoded: baseline before oral tofacitinib. Lesional scalp punch biopsies and peripheral blood were collected from alopecia areata patients. After PBMCs were isolated by density centrifugation and stained for CD3, CD4 and CD8, a FACSAria was used to sort CD4+ and CD8+ T cells. The library was generated by the immunoSEQ multiplex PCR assay. For TCR sequencing, RNA was extracted from every sample and reverse transcribed into cDNA to serve as template. First-strand cDNA was synthesized using SuperScript III with a 2:1 mix of oligo-dT and random hexamers. Amplification bias was assessed with a synthetic immune receptor repertoire, and residual bias was removed computationally. In the paper's pipeline: Raw reads were preprocessed for error removal, and CDR3 was defined according to IMGT conventions as running from the conserved cysteine to phenylalanine. Clonality was calculated as 1 minus Shannon entropy normalized by log2 of the number of productive unique TCRs. Scalp TCRbeta sequences were cross-referenced with sorted blood CD4 and CD8 repertoires so that the CD4 or CD8 identity of scalp clones could be inferred. TCRdb obtained this table from immuneACCESS and retained in-frame rearrangements with V and J assigned. These tables miss some clones; where compared with another copy, unresolved V genes account for less than half of the shortfall, and the remainder is unexplained. V and J calls and clone size are as listed in that table; D and trimming were resolved from the DNA. The table for this sample lists about 130,000 clones; around 49% of them were counted only once. The ten largest clones represent about 19% of the sample.

The germline V gene yields MGHRA for CDR1 and YSYEKL for CDR2. Inclusive of the bounding cysteine and phenylalanine, the CDR3 is 16 residues long. Only the CDR3 part of the read is kept: 48 bases, read in frame from the first base. Germline trimming: 4 bases from V, 0 bases from J; junction bases outside gene matches: 8. General study outcomes and caveats: Compared with mice, TCR sequences shared between patients were less clear, possibly partly because of HLA diversity across the patient population. Unlike mouse skin, which is dominated by gammadelta T cells, normal human skin has resident alphabeta T cells that are also sequenced, and this complicates analysis of the scalp TCR repertoire. Compared with normal scalp, lesional scalp had higher clonality and more expanded CD8+ clones, particularly in alopecia totalis/universalis, a pattern that suggests antigenic drive.

Here the sequenced sample was CD8+ T cells sorted from blood, taken at week 0. The clonotype comes from a human donor with alopecia areata. The chain uses TRBV4-1 and TRBJ1-1; 7 bases in the middle match TRBD1. Read as DNA, the sequence is TGCGCCAGCAGCCTCCGGCAGGGGGTTATGAACACTGAAGCTTTCTTT. It translates to CASSLRQGVMNTEAFF.